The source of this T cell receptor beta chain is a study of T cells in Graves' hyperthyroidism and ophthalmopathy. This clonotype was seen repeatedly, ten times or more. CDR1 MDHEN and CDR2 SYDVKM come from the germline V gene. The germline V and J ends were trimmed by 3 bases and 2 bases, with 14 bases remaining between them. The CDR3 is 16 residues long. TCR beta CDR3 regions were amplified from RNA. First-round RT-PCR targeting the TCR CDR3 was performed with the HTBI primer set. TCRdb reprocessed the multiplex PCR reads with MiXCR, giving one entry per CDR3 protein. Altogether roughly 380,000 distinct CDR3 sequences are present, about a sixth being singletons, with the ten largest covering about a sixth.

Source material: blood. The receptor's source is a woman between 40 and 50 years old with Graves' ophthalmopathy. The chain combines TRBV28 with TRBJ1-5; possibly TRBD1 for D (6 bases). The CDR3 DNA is TGTGCCAGCAGTTTCTCAGGGGCTTGGGGCAATCAGCCCCAGCATTTT. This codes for CASSFSGAWGNQPQHF. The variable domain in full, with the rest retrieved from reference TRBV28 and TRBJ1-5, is DVKVTQSSRYLVKRTGEKVFLECVQDMDHENMFWYRQDPGLGLRLIYFSYDVKMKEKGDIPEGYSVSREKKERFSLILESASTNQTSMYLCASSFSGAWGNQPQHFGDGTRLSIL.